This passage covers 13 T cell receptor beta chains from one sample sequenced in a study of tumor-infiltrating lymphocytes in primary liver carcinoma. A primer in the constant region served to generate TCR beta cDNA from 450 to 600 ng of total RNA. For TCR beta, libraries were produced by three nested multiplex PCR rounds using slightly modified ARM-PCR. Primers for the first two PCR rounds were TRBV1-TRBV30 forward primers and a C-beta reverse primer (approximately 10 cycles per round). TCRdb passed the multiplex PCR reads through MiXCR, listing each CDR3 protein once. Of over 100,000 distinct CDR3 sequences in the sample, about two thirds were seen once. The study co-extracted DNA and RNA from roughly 20-30 mg of unsorted bulk tissue. Sequenced sample: tumor-adjacent normal liver tissue. Receptor source: a woman aged 60-70 years with primary liver carcinoma and hepatitis B virus infection.

On this clonotype itself: This could be a read error, since a much larger clone is one nucleotide away. V is TRBV14 and J is TRBJ2-3; D ambiguous. V was shortened by 4 bases and J by 5 bases, with 19 bases between the two germline ends. Germline-derived CDR1 and CDR2 are SGHDN and FVKESK. The CDR3 loop spans 16 amino acids. The CDR3 coding sequence is TGTGCCAGCAGCCCACCCCAGGCACAAGAAATAGATACGCAGTATTTT. Amino acid sequence: CASSPPQAQEIDTQYF. Using reference TRBV14 and TRBJ2-3 for the parts outside the CDR3, the full variable domain is EAGVTQFPSHSVIEKGQTVTLRCDPISGHDNLYWYRRVMGKEIKFLLHFVKESKQDESGMPNNRFLAERTGGTYSTLKVQPAELEDSGVYFCASSPPQAQEIDTQYFGPGTRLTVL.

The chain combines TRBV12-3 or TRBV12-4 with TRBJ2-3; TRBD1 matches at 7 bases. The CDR3 extends over 14 amino acids. V shed 6 bases and J 8 bases; nucleotides not matched to a gene: 11. The CDR3, as DNA: TGTGCCAGCAGGGAACAGGGGTCTGGGCGTACGCAGTATTTT. Its translation: CASREQGSGRTQYF.

This chain connects TRBV11-2 to TRBJ1-4; 9 bases fit TRBD1. J lost 14 bases, V lost 1 base, and 23 bases had no gene match. In germline, CDR1 is SGHAT, CDR2 FQNNGV. CDR3 length: 19 residues. The DNA of the CDR3 is TGTGCCAGCAGCTTAGTGGGAGGACAGGGGTCCTCGGTAGGCTTAGAGCTGTTTTTT. Translation: CASSLVGGQGSSVGLELFF.

As regards this clonotype: Its ends do not fully match the called genes, so a read error is possible. The genes are TRBV29-1 and TRBJ2-3, with a possible D match to TRBD1 (6 bases). Germline CDR1 is SQVTM and CDR2 is ANQGSEA. The CDR3 has 13 amino acids. The CDR3 protein is CSVGGGVTDKQYF. Written as DNA, the CDR3 is TGCAGCGTTGGAGGGGGAGTGACAGATAAGCAGTATTTT.

V is TRBV6-6 and J is TRBJ1-4, with TRBD1 as a possible D gene (5 bases). V was clipped by 11 bases and J by 5 bases, with 24 bases between them. The CDR3 consists of 16 residues. Germline V lookup: CDR1 MNHNY, CDR2 SVGAGI (reference sequence). CDR3 loop: CAASYSPVGRNEKLFF. DNA of the CDR3: TGTGCCGCCAGTTACTCGCCGGTGGGGCGGAATGAAAAACTGTTTTTT.

Points on this clonotype: A much larger clone lies a single base off, so this may be a read error. The chain combines TRBV28 with TRBJ2-1, with D possibly TRBD1 on 5 matching bases. Per germline, CDR1 MDHEN and CDR2 SYDVKM. This CDR3 contains 17 residues. The DNA of the CDR3 is TGTGCCAACAGTTTAGTTTTAAGGAACAGGCGATACAATGAGCAGTTCTTC. Residues: CANSLVLRNRRYNEQFF.

Notes on this clonotype: A junction end diverges from the germline sequence, so it may reflect a read error. The V and J genes are TRBV29-1 and TRBJ2-2; 11 bases map to TRBD2. This CDR3 contains 15 residues. In germline, CDR1 is SQVTM, CDR2 ANQGSEA. DNA for the CDR3: TGCAGTGTTGAGGCTAGCGGGAGGCCCGGAGGGGAGCGGTTTTTT. Protein product: CSVEASGRPGGERFF.

Worth noting for this clonotype: One end of the junction does not line up with germline, which may come from a read error. The chain combines TRBV11-2 with TRBJ2-4, with D tentatively TRBD2 (5 bases). The V gene's germline CDR1 is SGHAT and CDR2 FQNNGV. This CDR3 region has 14 residues. The CDR3 DNA reads TGTGCCAGCAGCTTAAATCGAGAGGGAAACATTCAGCATTTC. This codes for CASSLNREGNIQHF.

This clonotype was counted at least ten times. The chain combines TRBV7-8 with TRBJ1-5; D is ambiguous. CDR1 and CDR2 (germline): SGHVS, FQNEAQ. Trimming removed 1 base from V and 4 bases from J, with 14 bases in between. The CDR3 length is 16 residues. The CDR3 loop reads CASSLGAGETNQPQHF. The CDR3 DNA reads as TGTGCCAGCAGCTTAGGGGCAGGCGAGACTAATCAGCCCCAGCATTTT.

About this clonotype: A clone one base away is much larger, so this may be a read error. This chain joins TRBV28 and TRBJ2-3, with 13 nucleotides matching TRBD2. Germline lookup yields CDR1 MDHEN and CDR2 SYDVKM. This CDR3 region has 15 residues. Germline trimming cut 6 bases from V and 7 bases from J; bases unmatched to any gene: 7. The CDR3 here is CASSLGLAGMNTQYF. CDR3 in DNA: TGTGCCAGCAGCCTGGGACTAGCGGGAATGAATACGCAGTATTTT.

As to this clonotype: Given a much more abundant clone one base away, this may be a read error. This chain connects TRBV5-1 to TRBJ2-3; 7 nucleotides match TRBD2. This CDR3 spans 14 amino acids. Germline-derived CDR1 and CDR2 are SGHRS and YFSETQ. This CDR3 is CASGGLAATDTQNF. The DNA for the CDR3 is TGCGCCAGCGGCGGGCTAGCGGCCACAGATACGCAGAATTTT.

For this clonotype: The CDR3 carries no conserved terminal phenylalanine or tryptophan, so it likely arises from a read error. This rearrangement joins TRBV7-8 to TRBJ1-3, with a weak D call TRBD1 (6 bases). Germline lookup yields CDR1 SGHVS and CDR2 FQNEAQ. The CDR3 is made up of 14 amino acids. The V end was cut by 9 bases, the J end by 2 bases, with 14 bases between. The CDR3 sequence is CASSPEGAGNTIYI. The CDR3 DNA reads as TGTGCCAGTAGCCCCGAGGGGGCTGGAAACACCATATATATT.

The rearrangement joins TRBV29-1 to TRBJ1-2, with a possible D match to TRBD1 (5 bases). From germline, CDR1 is SQVTM and CDR2 ANQGSEA. This CDR3 comprises 11 residues. Trimming pared 5 bases from V and 10 bases from J, leaving 14 bases between. The CDR3, as DNA: TGCAGCGTTAAGCAGGGTGATGACTACACCTTC. It specifies CSVKQGDDYTF.